This TCR beta chain was retrieved from a study of Ad26.COV2.S vaccination and SARS-CoV-2 variants. Whole-study context: A participant enrolled in the COV1001 Ad26.COV2.S trial arm provided the sample. Regarding the study as a whole: Relative to placebo recipients, vaccine recipients exhibited elevated spike-specific TCR breadth.

Notes on this clone: Its antigen is not known.

Sequencing was performed with immunoSEQ multiplex PCR; in TCRdb, only in-frame clones are kept and a portion is missing. The data contain 380,000 or so clones, roughly 89% of them singletons. The CDR3 runs 17 residues. With 2 bases removed from V and 0 bases from J, the gap between germline ends came to 11 bases. From germline, CDR1 is ENHRY and CDR2 SYGVKD. The sample's treatment: around 19 received Ad26.COV2.S at low or high dose, single or two shots; roughly 5 received placebo; per-sample allocation not given. Collection of the samples took place on day 63 after the first injection of vaccine or placebo. Based in Boston, the donor was an adult of 18-55 years.

This clonotype was sampled from a person aged 18-65 years who received the Ad26.COV2.S COVID-19 vaccine or a placebo. This chain uses TRBV10-3 with TRBJ2-6; maybe TRBD2 (5 bases). Sequencing used peripheral blood, obtained in a trial of Ad26.COV2.S vaccine versus placebo. The CDR3 nucleotides are TGTGCCATCAGTGAGCCCAAAGGAGGCTCTGGGGCCAACGTCCTGACTTTC. Protein sequence: CAISEPKGGSGANVLTF.